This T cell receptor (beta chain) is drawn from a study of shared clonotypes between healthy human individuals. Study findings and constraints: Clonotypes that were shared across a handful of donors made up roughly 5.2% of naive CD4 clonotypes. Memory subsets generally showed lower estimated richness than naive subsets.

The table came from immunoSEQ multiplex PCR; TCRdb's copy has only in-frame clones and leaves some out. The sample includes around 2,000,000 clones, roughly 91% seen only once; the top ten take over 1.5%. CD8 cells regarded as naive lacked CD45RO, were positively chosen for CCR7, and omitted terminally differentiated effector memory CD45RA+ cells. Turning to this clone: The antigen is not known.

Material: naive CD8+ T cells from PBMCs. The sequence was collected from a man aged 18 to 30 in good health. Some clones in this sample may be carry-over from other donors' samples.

CDR3 residues: CASSYTGGESSYNEQFF. CDR3 nucleotides: TGCGCCAGCAGCTATACAGGGGGCGAGAGCTCCTACAATGAGCAGTTCTTC. V is TRBV5-1 and J is TRBJ2-1; 9 nucleotides agree with TRBD1. Germline CDR1 SGHRS, CDR2 YFSETQ. With 3 bases clipped from V and 0 bases from J, the junction kept 7 bases outside the gene matches. There are 17 residues in the CDR3.